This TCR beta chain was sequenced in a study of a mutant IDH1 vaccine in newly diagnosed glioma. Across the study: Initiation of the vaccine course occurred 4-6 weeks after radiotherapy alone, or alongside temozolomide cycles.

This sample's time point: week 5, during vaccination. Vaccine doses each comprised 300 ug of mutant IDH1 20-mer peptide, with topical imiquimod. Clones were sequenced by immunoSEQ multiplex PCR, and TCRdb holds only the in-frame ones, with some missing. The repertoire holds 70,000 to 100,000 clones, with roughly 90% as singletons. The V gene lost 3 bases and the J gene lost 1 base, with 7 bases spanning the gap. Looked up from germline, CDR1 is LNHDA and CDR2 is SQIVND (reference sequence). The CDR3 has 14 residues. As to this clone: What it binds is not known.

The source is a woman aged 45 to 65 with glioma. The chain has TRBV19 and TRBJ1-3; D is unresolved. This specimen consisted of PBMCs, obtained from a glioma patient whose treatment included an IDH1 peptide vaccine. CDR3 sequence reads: CASSMSTSGNTIYF. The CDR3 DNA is TGTGCCAGTAGTATGTCGACATCTGGAAACACCATATATTTT.